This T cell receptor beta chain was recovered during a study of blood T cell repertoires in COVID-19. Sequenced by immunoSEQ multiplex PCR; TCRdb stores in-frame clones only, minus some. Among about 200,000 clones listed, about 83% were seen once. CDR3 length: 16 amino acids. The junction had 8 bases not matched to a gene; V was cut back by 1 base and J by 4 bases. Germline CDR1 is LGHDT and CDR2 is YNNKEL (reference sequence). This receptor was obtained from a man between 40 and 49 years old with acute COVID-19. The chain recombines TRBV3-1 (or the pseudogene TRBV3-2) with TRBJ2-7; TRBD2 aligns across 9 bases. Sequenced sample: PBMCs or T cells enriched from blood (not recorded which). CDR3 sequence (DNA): TGTGCCAGCAGCCAAGGGGCGGCTAGCGGGATATACGAGCAGTACTTC. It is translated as CASSQGAASGIYEQYF.